A single sample is the source of the 24 T cell receptor beta chains below, sequenced in a study of cytomegalovirus exposure and HLA in healthy donors. The PCR had 60 Vbeta and 13 Jbeta primers. The repertoire was sequenced with immunoSEQ multiplex PCR; TCRdb's copy has only in-frame clones and lacks some. The table records about 120,000 clones, 83% of them present only once. Sequencing was done on a sample of PBMCs. These receptors originate from a woman aged 40 to 50 in good health and CMV-seropositive.

This clone was seen a handful of times. The chain is built from TRBV28 and TRBJ2-5; 8 positions match TRBD2. Germline CDR1 is MDHEN and CDR2 is SYDVKM. V dropped 8 bases and J dropped 4; count of bases not matched to a gene: 9. The CDR3 is 14 residues long. The CDR3, as DNA: TGTGCCAGCGGTAAACTAGCGGAGTTAGAGACCCAGTACTTC. Encoded protein: CASGKLAELETQYF.

The chain carries TRBV9 and TRBJ2-2, with D possibly being TRBD2 (6 bases). In germline, CDR1 is SGDLS, CDR2 YYNGEE. The V end was cut by 3 bases, the J end by 1 base, with 10 bases between. This CDR3 is built from 15 residues. The CDR3 reads CASSAGTENTGELFF. CDR3 DNA sequence: TGTGCCAGCAGCGCGGGGACTGAGAACACCGGGGAGCTGTTTTTT.

The genes are TRBV10-1 and TRBJ2-2, with D perhaps TRBD1 (6 bases). Germline V gene lookup returns CDR1 WNHNN and CDR2 SYGVQD (reference sequence). The CDR3 totals 12 residues. Trimming took off 6 bases at V and 7 bases at J, with 9 bases between the two ends. DNA of the CDR3: TGCGCCAGCAGCCCGGACAGCGGGGAGCTGTTTTTT. Protein: CASSPDSGELFF.

The chain employs TRBV10-1 and TRBJ2-7, with TRBD1 as a possible D gene (5 bases). Germline-derived CDR1 and CDR2 are WNHNN and SYGVQD (reference sequence). The CDR3 is 15 amino acids. With 4 bases removed from V and 2 bases from J, the gap between germline ends came to 15 bases. The CDR3 nucleotides are TGCGCCAGCAGTGGGACATCAAAACCCCCCTACGAGCAGTACTTC. Amino acid sequence: CASSGTSKPPYEQYF.

The chain carries TRBV11-2 and TRBJ1-4, with D hard to call. The V and J ends lost 5 bases and 3 bases respectively, with 16 bases between them. The CDR3 is 16 amino acids. Germline V CDR1 and CDR2: SGHAT, FQNNGV. CDR3 DNA: TGTGCCAGCAGCCCGACGGGGAGGCGGGCTAATGAAAAACTGTTTTTT. Encoded protein: CASSPTGRRANEKLFF. Together with reference TRBV11-2 and TRBJ1-4, the CDR3 gives the full variable domain: EAGVAQSPRYKIIEKRQSVAFWCNPISGHATLYWYQQILGQGPKLLIQFQNNGVVDDSQLPKDRFSAERLKGVDSTLKIQPAKLEDSAVYLCASSPTGRRANEKLFFGSGTQLSVL.

The rearrangement links TRBV27 to TRBJ2-7; D unresolved. The CDR3 totals 14 residues. Germline values: CDR1 MNHEY, CDR2 SMNVEV (reference sequence). The V gene lost 5 bases and the J gene lost 2 bases, with 13 bases spanning the gap. In nucleotides, the CDR3 is TGTGCCAGCAGTATCATAGAAAACCCCTACGAGCAGTACTTC. Protein: CASSIIENPYEQYF.

The chain joins TRBV28 to TRBJ1-4, with D unresolved. The CDR3 runs to 13 residues. V was pared by 6 bases and J by 3 bases, with 8 bases between. Germline loops: CDR1 MDHEN, CDR2 SYDVKM. DNA of the CDR3: TGTGCCAGCAGGTCTTCCTCTAATGAAAAACTGTTTTTT. It specifies CASRSSSNEKLFF.

This chain uses TRBV7-9 with TRBJ2-7; tentatively, D is TRBD2 (6 bases). The V gene lost 2 bases and the J gene lost 2 bases, with 10 bases spanning the gap. Germline values: CDR1 SEHNR, CDR2 FQNEAQ (reference sequence). CDR3 length equals 14 residues. The CDR3 reads CASSLPGAPYEQYF. In DNA form, the CDR3 reads TGTGCCAGCAGCTTACCGGGAGCCCCCTACGAGCAGTACTTC.

The V call is TRBV6-1, the J call TRBJ2-5, with 8 bases aligning to TRBD2. CDR1 is MNHNS and CDR2 is SASEGT in the germline V gene. The junction had 13 bases not matched to a gene; V was cut back by 4 bases and J by 6 bases. The CDR3 is 16 amino acids. CDR3 DNA sequence: TGTGCCAGCAGTGCGGGTGCCCGCGGGGGGTTAAAGACCCAGTACTTC. Translated: CASSAGARGGLKTQYF.

The chain has TRBV19 and TRBJ2-1, with 7 bases matching TRBD1. The junction had 20 bases not matched to a gene; V was cut back by 6 bases and J by 6 bases. The CDR3 covers 18 residues. Germline V CDR1 and CDR2: LNHDA, SQIVND (reference sequence). The chain's CDR3 is CASSPRGSPGQLINEQFF. The CDR3 bases are TGTGCCAGTAGCCCCAGGGGATCCCCGGGACAGCTAATCAATGAGCAGTTCTTC.

The V gene is TRBV5-1, the J gene TRBJ1-1, with a weak D call TRBD1 (5 bases). Trimming took off 1 base at V and 1 base at J, with 8 bases between the two ends. Germline values: CDR1 SGHRS, CDR2 YFSETQ. The CDR3 runs to 14 residues. This CDR3 is CASSLLDTNTEAFF. The DNA for the CDR3 is TGCGCCAGCAGCTTGCTGGACACGAACACTGAAGCTTTCTTT. Combining the CDR3 with reference TRBV5-1 and TRBJ1-1 gives the whole variable domain KAGVTQTPRYLIKTRGQQVTLSCSPISGHRSVSWYQQTPGQGLQFLFEYFSETQRNKGNFPGRFSGRQFSNSRSEMNVSTLELGDSALYLCASSLLDTNTEAFFGQGTRLTVV.

The gene calls are TRBV28 and TRBJ2-7, with 7 positions matching TRBD1. This CDR3 is built from 15 residues. Germline V gene sequence: CDR1 MDHEN, CDR2 SYDVKM. V lost 4 bases, J lost 6 bases, and 12 bases stayed unmatched. The CDR3 nucleotides read TGTGCCAGCAGTTCCCTCGGGACAGATCTTTTCGAGCAGTACTTC. Translating it yields CASSSLGTDLFEQYF.

The chain links TRBV19 to TRBJ2-5; 13 bases line up with TRBD2. V shed 10 bases and J 5 bases; nucleotides not matched to a gene: 4. Germline CDR1 LNHDA, CDR2 SQIVND (reference sequence). The CDR3 has 13 amino acids. CDR3 DNA: TGTGCCACACTGGGACTAGCGGGGGAGACCCAGTACTTC. Protein product: CATLGLAGETQYF.

The genes are TRBV4-1 and TRBJ1-4; D is ambiguous. This CDR3 region has 16 residues. Deletions cut 1 base from V and 2 bases from J, with 11 bases between. CDR1 is MGHRA, CDR2 YSYEKL, per germline. The CDR3 is CASSQGQATTNEKLFF. CDR3 sequence (DNA): TGCGCCAGCAGCCAAGGCCAGGCAACGACTAATGAAAAACTGTTTTTT.

This rearrangement joins TRBV7-8 to TRBJ1-2; 10 nucleotides align to TRBD1. There are 18 residues in the CDR3. In germline, CDR1 is SGHVS, CDR2 FQNEAQ. The trim removed 0 bases at V and 8 bases at J, leaving 15 bases unmatched. Here the CDR3 DNA reads TGTGCCAGCAGCTTAGCGAGGGCTCCGGGACAGGGGATTGGGGGCTACACCTTC. Amino acid sequence: CASSLARAPGQGIGGYTF.

The chain is built from TRBV5-1 and TRBJ1-1, with D unresolved. This CDR3 is built from 16 residues. CDR1 and CDR2 from the germline V gene are SGHRS and YFSETQ. The V end was cut by 0 bases, the J end by 10 bases, with 22 bases between. This CDR3 is CASSLETIYPSRGAFF. Here the CDR3 DNA reads TGCGCCAGCAGCTTGGAGACTATTTATCCTTCTAGAGGAGCTTTCTTT.

The genes are TRBV30 and TRBJ2-6; 8 bases line up with TRBD1. The germline V gene has CDR1 GTSNPN and CDR2 SVGIG (reference sequence). The CDR3 runs 18 residues. The ends lost 0 bases at V and 1 base at J; junction bases unmatched: 8. CDR3 in DNA: TGTGCCTGGAGTGTATTCAGGGGGCGGAGATCTGGGGCCAACGTCCTGACTTTC. Its translation: CAWSVFRGRRSGANVLTF.

The chain carries TRBV10-2 and TRBJ2-5; D gene ambiguous. This CDR3 comprises 11 residues. Germline CDR1 WSHSY, CDR2 SAAADI. V lost 4 bases to trimming and J lost 4 bases, with 4 bases between them. CDR3 DNA: TGCGCCAGCAGTGCCTTAGAGACCCAGTACTTC. Encoded protein: CASSALETQYF.

The V gene is TRBV30, the J gene TRBJ2-3; 8 bases match TRBD1. The germline gives CDR1 GTSNPN, CDR2 SVGIG (reference sequence). The length of the CDR3 is 13 residues. Losses at the gene ends were 1 base for V and 5 bases for J; bases not matched to a gene: 2. The CDR3 DNA reads as TGTGCCTGGAGTGCAGGGGGCCAAGATACGCAGTATTTT. Translating gives CAWSAGGQDTQYF.

V usage is TRBV28 and J usage is TRBJ2-2; no clear D. The V and J ends lost 5 bases and 6 bases respectively, with 10 bases between them. The CDR3 consists of 13 residues. Looked up from germline, CDR1 is MDHEN and CDR2 is SYDVKM. CDR3 DNA: TGTGCCAGCAGTCTAAGCCCCTCCGGGGAGCTGTTTTTT. Amino acids: CASSLSPSGELFF.

V is TRBV13 and J is TRBJ2-3; tentatively, D is TRBD2 (6 bases). V dropped 2 bases and J dropped 5 bases, with 11 bases sitting between them. The CDR3 covers 14 residues. The germline V gene has CDR1 PRHDT and CDR2 FYEKMQ (reference sequence). The CDR3 sequence: CASSLKREKDTQYF. For the CDR3, the DNA is TGTGCCAGCAGCTTAAAACGGGAGAAAGATACGCAGTATTTT.

The V and J genes are TRBV14 and TRBJ2-2, with 8 bases identical to TRBD2. The ends lost 4 bases at V and 0 bases at J; junction bases unmatched: 10. From germline, CDR1 is SGHDN and CDR2 FVKESK. The CDR3 runs 18 residues. CDR3 sequence reads: CASSRVSPGGSNTGELFF. The CDR3 DNA reads TGTGCCAGCAGCCGAGTGAGCCCGGGAGGGTCGAACACCGGGGAGCTGTTTTTT.

The chain employs TRBV5-1 and TRBJ2-3; possibly TRBD1 for D (5 bases). Between the trimmed V and J ends, which lost 4 bases and 2 bases, there was a span of 11 bases. The CDR3 is 14 amino acids. The germline V gene encodes CDR1 SGHRS and CDR2 YFSETQ. The CDR3 DNA reads as TGCGCCAGCAGCACGACAGCCTACACAGATACGCAGTATTTT. Residues: CASSTTAYTDTQYF.

To note about this clone: A junction end diverges from the germline sequence, so it may reflect a read error. The rearrangement joins TRBV11-2 to TRBJ2-2, with TRBD1 identical over 7 bases. The germline V gene encodes CDR1 SGHAT and CDR2 FQNNGV. The CDR3 runs 15 residues. CDR3: CVSSLGTGVSRELFF. In nucleotides, the CDR3 is TGTGTCAGCAGCTTAGGAACAGGGGTGTCTAGGGAGCTGTTTTTT.